This T cell receptor (beta chain) derives from a study of T cell repertoires in cytomegalovirus infection. The wider study: Indications came from public TCR beta signatures; they pointed to CMV infection and to a matching HLA type.

MiXCR, run by TCRdb on the reads, gives a single entry per CDR3 protein. The sample records about 770,000 distinct CDR3 sequences, almost 30% being singletons. V shed 5 bases and J 5 bases; nucleotides not matched to a gene: 7. In germline, CDR1 is SGHTA, CDR2 FQGNSA. This CDR3 spans 15 amino acids. This clonotype was counted at least ten times. Its antigen is not known. The TCR comes from a human donor in good health (CMV status not recorded). Some clones in this sample may be carry-over from other donors' samples. The material was cultured CD8+ T cells from PBMCs, obtained from culture after CMV antigen stimulation. The gene calls are TRBV7-2 and TRBJ2-5; 11 bases align to TRBD2. CDR3 nucleotides: TGTGCCAGCAGCGGTAGCGGGGGGGCCGGGGAGACCCAGTACTTC. It codes for CASSGSGGAGETQYF.